The entry that follows covers one TCR beta chain sequence. The antigen remains unidentified. The data stem from a study of shared clonotypes between healthy human individuals. Study-wide findings and caveats: Sorted-subset sequencing, rarefaction showed, was incomplete despite large depth. Across subsets, estimated richness was generally greater for naive than for memory populations.

It was across several immunoSEQ plates that each subset's genomic DNA was evenly split. Repertoires were generated with immunoSEQ multiplex PCR, while TCRdb's copy carries only in-frame clones and drops some. The sample gives 950,000 to 1,200,000 clones, about 72% of which show up once; 0.89% is in the top ten. Germline CDR1 is SGHRS and CDR2 is YFSETQ. V gave up 5 bases and J gave up 4 bases; unmatched junction bases: 9. The CDR3 length is 16 residues. Material: memory CD4+ T cells from PBMCs. The sample's subset: CD45RA-negative fraction. The J gene is TRBJ2-5, the V gene TRBV5-1; 12 nucleotides align to TRBD1. This clonotype was sampled from a man between 18 and 35 years old in good health. Some clones in this sample may be carry-over from other donors' samples. CDR3 sequence: CASSPRGQGAGETQYF. CDR3 DNA sequence: TGCGCCAGCAGTCCTCGGGGACAGGGGGCCGGAGAGACCCAGTACTTC.